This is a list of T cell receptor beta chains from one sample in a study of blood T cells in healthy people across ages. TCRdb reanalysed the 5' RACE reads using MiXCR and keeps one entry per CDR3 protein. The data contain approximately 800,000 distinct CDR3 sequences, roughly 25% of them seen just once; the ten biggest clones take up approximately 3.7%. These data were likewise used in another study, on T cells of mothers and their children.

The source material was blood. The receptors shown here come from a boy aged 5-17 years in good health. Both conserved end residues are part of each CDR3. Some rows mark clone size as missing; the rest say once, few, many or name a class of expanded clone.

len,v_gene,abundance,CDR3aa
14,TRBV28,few,CASSTLQGPPEALF
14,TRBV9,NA,CASSVDLGSYEQYF
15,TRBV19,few,CASSRASGGSYEQYF
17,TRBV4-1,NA,CASSQDGQGLDTGELFF
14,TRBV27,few,CASSTARAQETQYF
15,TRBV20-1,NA,CSARGPSGGAYEQYF
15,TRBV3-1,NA,CASSTGQGDTGELFF
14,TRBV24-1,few,CATSGRTGAYEQFF
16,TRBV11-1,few,CASSSPSSGGWETQYF
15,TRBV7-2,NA,CASSQQGVNTGELFF
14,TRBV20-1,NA,CSASPSDNYYGYTF
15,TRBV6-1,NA,CACRLAGGSYNEQFF
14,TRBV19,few,CASSIAGATGELFF
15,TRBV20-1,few,CSASGLALSGNEQFF
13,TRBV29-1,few,CSVEEGESYEQYF
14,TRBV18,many,CASSPGTVRETQYF
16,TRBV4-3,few,CASSQDPRTNTGELFF
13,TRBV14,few,CASSQLRATEAFF
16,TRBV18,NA,CASSNRDREEADTQYF
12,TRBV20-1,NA,CSATRPQETQYF
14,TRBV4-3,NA,CASSQDLGSLEQYF
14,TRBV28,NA,CASSLSWGTQEQYF
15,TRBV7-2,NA,CASSWGERALTGYTF